The 9 T cell receptor beta chains presented below share a single source sample, sequenced in a study of tumor and adjacent non-tumor tissue in lung cancer. TCRbeta libraries were built with three rounds of nested PCR, modified from ARM-PCR. Each CDR3 protein is one row after TCRdb ran MiXCR on the multiplex PCR reads. This sample has over 100,000 distinct CDR3 sequences, with about 64% found just once. No cell sorting was done before RNA was extracted from the tissue. The normal lung tissue was taken more than 3 cm from the tumor edge. The material sequenced was distant non-tumor lung tissue. The receptor source for this set is a man in his 60s with non-small cell lung cancer.

This clonotype was detected only a few times. V and J are TRBV5-1 and TRBJ2-1; 10 nucleotides align to TRBD2. Germline V gene sequence: CDR1 SGHRS, CDR2 YFSETQ. The CDR3 covers 17 residues. Trimming at V came to 0 bases and at J to 15 bases, leaving 18 bases not matched to a gene. CDR3 sequence reads: CASSLEGRLAGLREWFF. CDR3 sequence (DNA): TGCGCCAGCAGCTTGGAGGGCCGACTAGCGGGCCTGAGAGAATGGTTCTTC.

This clonotype occurred once. J is TRBJ2-7 and V is TRBV29-1; D gene uncertain. The CDR3 consists of 11 residues. Germline V gene data show CDR1 as SQVTM and CDR2 as ANQGSEA. V was clipped by 5 bases and J by 3 bases, with 8 bases between them. The chain's CDR3 is CSVSPVYEQYF. For the CDR3, the DNA is TGCAGCGTTAGTCCAGTCTACGAGCAGTACTTC.

This clonotype was picked up many times. A much larger clonotype is one base distant, so this may be a read error. V gene TRBV11-2 combines with J gene TRBJ2-3, with D unclear. The CDR3 has 15 residues. V lost 5 bases to trimming and J lost 4 bases, with 16 bases between them. Germline values: CDR1 SGHAT, CDR2 FQNNGV. The CDR3 DNA follows: TGTGCCAGCAGCCGGGCCGCAACCGCCGCAGATACGCAGTATTTT. It is translated as CASSRAATAADTQYF.

This sequence joins TRBV11-1 and TRBJ2-1; 11 nucleotides match TRBD1. The germline V gene has CDR1 SGHAT and CDR2 FQDESV (reference sequence). CDR3 length equals 14 residues. V trimming: 6 bases; J trimming: 9 bases; junction bases outside the gene matches: 7. For the CDR3, the DNA is TGTGCCAGCAGTTTCAGGACAGGGGGCTTTGAGCAGTTCTTC. This encodes CASSFRTGGFEQFF.

At least ten counts were recorded for this clonotype. The chain uses TRBV12-3 or TRBV12-4 and TRBJ2-7; D perhaps matches TRBD2 (7 bases). The length of the CDR3 is 13 residues. The germline V and J ends were trimmed by 4 bases and 7 bases, with 14 bases remaining between them. CDR3 protein: CASSSKGGVEQYF. The CDR3 DNA reads TGTGCCAGCAGTTCTAAGGGGGGGGTTGAGCAGTACTTC.

About this clonotype: Germline and junction disagree at one end, which may indicate a read error. The V call is TRBV5-1, the J call TRBJ2-1; 9 nucleotides line up with TRBD1. Looked up from germline, CDR1 is SGHRS and CDR2 is YFSETQ. The CDR3 runs to 16 residues. The CDR3, as DNA: TGTGCCAACAGATTGGGCCGGGACAGGGTAGACAGTGAGCAGTTCTTC. It encodes CANRLGRDRVDSEQFF.

Concerning this clonotype itself: A junction end diverges from the germline sequence, so it may reflect a read error. The rearrangement uses TRBV28 and TRBJ2-1; D uncertain. Germline CDR1 MDHEN, CDR2 SYDVKM. This CDR3 has 13 amino acids. CDR3 residues: CASSIERRNEQLF. Here the CDR3 DNA reads TGTGCCAGCAGCATAGAACGGAGAAATGAGCAGCTCTTC.

Regarding this clonotype: The junction departs from the called germline gene at one end, perhaps through a read error. This chain joins TRBV11-2 and TRBJ2-6; a weak D match, TRBD2 (6 bases). The CDR3 totals 16 residues. Per the germline V gene, CDR1 is SGHAT and CDR2 is FQNNGV. The DNA of the CDR3 is TGTGCCAGCAGCTTGGACATGGGGACTGGGGCTAACGTCCTGACTTTC. Residues: CASSLDMGTGANVLTF.

This clonotype turned up a few times. The chain couples TRBV5-1 to TRBJ1-5, with a weak D call TRBD1 (5 bases). Germline-derived CDR1 and CDR2 are SGHRS and YFSETQ. The CDR3 has 15 amino acids. Trimming stripped 4 bases from V and 4 bases from J, with 15 bases between. The CDR3 coding sequence is TGCGCCAGCAGCCTCACCGGACAACTAAATCAGCCCCAGCATTTT. Amino acid sequence: CASSLTGQLNQPQHF.